Following are 24 T cell receptor beta chains from one sample sequenced in a study of blood T cell repertoires in COVID-19. The protocol was immunoSEQ multiplex PCR, while the TCRdb copy is restricted to in-frame clones and leaves out a portion. The sample records about 480,000 clones, roughly 90% being singletons. The sequencing input was PBMCs or T cells enriched from blood (not recorded which). The receptors here all came from a woman aged 40 to 50 who had recovered from COVID-19.

This chain joins TRBV5-1 and TRBJ2-1, with D possibly matching TRBD2 (6 bases). The CDR3 is made up of 15 amino acids. V was shortened by 4 bases and J by 0 bases, with 11 bases between the two germline ends. Looked up from germline, CDR1 is SGHRS and CDR2 is YFSETQ. The CDR3 DNA sequence: TGCGCCAGCAGCGTGGACGGGAGCTCCTACAATGAGCAGTTCTTC. It specifies CASSVDGSSYNEQFF.

The V call is TRBV18, the J call TRBJ2-5; possibly TRBD2 for D (5 bases). The CDR3 totals 11 residues. The V end lost 5 bases, the J end lost 10 bases, and 11 bases lay between the germline ends. CDR1 and CDR2 (germline): KGHSH, LQKENI. CDR3 DNA sequence: TGTGCCAGCTCAGCGAAGAGGGACCAGTACTTC. Protein sequence: CASSAKRDQYF.

The chain uses TRBV10-3 and TRBJ1-3, with D possibly being TRBD1 (5 bases). The CDR3 extends over 15 amino acids. Trimming removed 10 bases at V and 4 bases at J, with 20 bases between. The germline V gene encodes CDR1 ENHRY and CDR2 SYGVKD. CDR3 sequence reads: CATGTVDLPGNTIYF. The CDR3 region has the DNA TGTGCCACGGGGACTGTGGACCTTCCCGGAAACACCATATATTTT.

The rearrangement joins TRBV29-1 to TRBJ1-1, with D possibly TRBD1 on 5 matching bases. The V end was cut by 3 bases, the J end by 13 bases, with 21 bases between. The CDR3 loop spans 13 amino acids. CDR1 is SQVTM and CDR2 is ANQGSEA in the germline V gene. CDR3 in DNA: TGCAGCGTTGACCCCGGACAAGCCCTTGGTGTTTTCTTT. As protein: CSVDPGQALGVFF.

The chain links TRBV5-5 to TRBJ1-1; D perhaps matches TRBD1 (5 bases). V was clipped by 2 bases and J by 7 bases, with 9 bases between them. Per the germline V gene, CDR1 is SGHKS and CDR2 is YYEKEE (reference sequence). This CDR3 spans 12 amino acids. The CDR3 is CASSFYGGEAFF. The CDR3 DNA reads as TGTGCCAGCAGCTTTTACGGGGGTGAAGCTTTCTTT. Supplemented by reference TRBV5-5 and TRBJ1-1, the full variable domain reads DAGVTQSPTHLIKTRGQQVTLRCSPISGHKSVSWYQQVLGQGPQFIFQYYEKEERGRGNFPDRFSARQFPNYSSELNVNALLLGDSALYLCASSFYGGEAFFGQGTRLTVV.

The rearrangement links TRBV29-1 to TRBJ1-2; D is unresolved. Deletions cut 4 bases from V and 0 bases from J, with 9 bases between. This CDR3 contains 13 residues. Germline CDR1 SQVTM, CDR2 ANQGSEA. CDR3 DNA sequence: TGCAGCGTTGTGTCCGGGACTAACTATGGCTACACCTTC. Amino acids: CSVVSGTNYGYTF.

The chain uses TRBV11-3 and TRBJ1-2, with D tentatively TRBD1 (5 bases). V was pared by 1 base and J by 8 bases, with 11 bases between. The CDR3 length is 13 residues. Germline CDR1 is SGHNT and CDR2 is YENEEA. Here the CDR3 DNA reads TGTGCCAGCAGCTTAGGCGCGGGGGAAGGCTACACCTTC. This sequence encodes CASSLGAGEGYTF.

The chain uses TRBV27 and TRBJ1-2; D gene ambiguous. There are 15 residues in the CDR3. Trimming removed 6 bases at V and 6 bases at J, with 20 bases between. Germline CDR1 and CDR2: MNHEY and SMNVEV (reference sequence). CDR3 region: CASSFPRARLHGYTF. The CDR3 DNA reads TGTGCCAGCAGCTTCCCCCGCGCGAGACTACATGGCTACACCTTC.

The chain links TRBV5-1 to TRBJ2-5, with a tentative D call TRBD1 (6 bases). The germline V and J ends were trimmed by 3 bases and 2 bases, with 11 bases remaining between them. Germline-derived CDR1 and CDR2 are SGHRS and YFSETQ. The CDR3 runs 14 residues. CDR3 amino acids: CASSSTGVQETQYF. The CDR3 DNA reads TGCGCCAGCAGCTCGACAGGTGTACAAGAGACCCAGTACTTC.

The chain couples TRBV5-1 to TRBJ1-6, with 8 bases matching TRBD1. Germline V gives CDR1 SGHRS, CDR2 YFSETQ. V lost 1 base, J lost 10 bases, and 7 bases stayed unmatched. CDR3 length equals 15 residues. This CDR3 reads CASSLLDREKSPLHF. Here the CDR3 DNA reads TGCGCCAGCAGCTTGTTGGACAGGGAAAAATCACCCCTCCACTTT.

This chain links TRBV15 with TRBJ2-3; D gene uncertain. Germline loops: CDR1 LNHNV, CDR2 YYDKDF (reference sequence). Trimming took 0 bases from V and 0 from J, leaving 13 bases between them. This CDR3 is built from 17 residues. The CDR3 loop is CATSRDVGGTSTDTQYF. CDR3 sequence (DNA): TGTGCCACCAGCAGAGATGTTGGCGGAACTAGCACAGATACGCAGTATTTT.

The chain employs TRBV20-1 and TRBJ1-5; D might be TRBD1 (6 bases). With 3 bases removed from V and 5 bases from J, the gap between germline ends came to 11 bases. Germline values: CDR1 DFQATT, CDR2 SNEGSKA (reference sequence). The CDR3 has 13 residues. CDR3 sequence: CSASDRRYQPQHF. The CDR3 DNA reads as TGCAGTGCTAGTGACAGGCGTTATCAGCCCCAGCATTTT.

This chain uses TRBV19 with TRBJ1-5; a possible D gene is TRBD1 (5 bases). Trimming pared 9 bases from V and 3 bases from J, leaving 24 bases between. The germline V gene has CDR1 LNHDA and CDR2 SQIVND (reference sequence). The CDR3 consists of 17 residues. The CDR3 region has the DNA TGTGCCAGCATCCCACGGGGGGTTGTAGGGTCCAATCAGCCCCAGCATTTT. Amino acid sequence: CASIPRGVVGSNQPQHF.

V usage is TRBV25-1 and J usage is TRBJ2-3, with 10 bases identical to TRBD2. J gave up 2 bases and V 8 bases, and 4 bases lay outside the gene matches. Germline loops: CDR1 MGHDK, CDR2 SYGVNS. The CDR3 spans 14 residues. The CDR3 nucleotides read TGTGCCAGCCGCAGCGGGAGGGTCACAGATACGCAGTATTTT. Translating it yields CASRSGRVTDTQYF.

The chain carries TRBV19 and TRBJ1-2; D remains ambiguous. V was cut by 1 base and J by 5 bases, with 14 bases left in between. Germline loops: CDR1 LNHDA, CDR2 SQIVND (reference sequence). This CDR3 has 15 residues. CDR3: CASSIGRPGEYGYTF. In nucleotides, the CDR3 is TGTGCCAGTAGTATAGGGAGACCCGGGGAATATGGCTACACCTTC.

V gene TRBV7-8 combines with J gene TRBJ1-1; D uncertain. This CDR3 has 11 amino acids. Germline values: CDR1 SGHVS, CDR2 FQNEAQ. V was clipped by 2 bases and J by 11 bases, with 9 bases between them. The CDR3 spells CASSLRGRAFF. The DNA of the CDR3 is TGTGCCAGCAGCTTACGAGGCCGGGCTTTCTTT.

This chain joins TRBV6-5 and TRBJ2-3; possibly TRBD2 for D (6 bases). CDR1 and CDR2 (germline): MNHEY, SVGAGI. V lost 0 bases and J 2 bases, leaving 12 bases between the germline ends. The CDR3 covers 16 residues. The chain's CDR3 is CASSYSAGLATDTQYF. CDR3 nucleotides: TGTGCCAGCAGTTACTCCGCGGGACTGGCCACAGATACGCAGTATTTT.

This sequence joins TRBV2 and TRBJ1-4; the D gene is possibly TRBD1 (6 bases). Germline CDR1 reads SNHLY; CDR2 reads FYNNEI. The CDR3 spans 17 residues. Trimming removed 3 bases from V and 1 base from J, with 15 bases in between. The CDR3 nucleotides are TGTGCCAGCAGTGAGTCGGGGGGCGAAAGAACTAATGAAAAACTGTTTTTT. Translating gives CASSESGGERTNEKLFF.

This rearrangement joins TRBV7-2 to TRBJ2-2; a possible D gene is TRBD2 (5 bases). CDR3 length equals 16 residues. Trimming removed 2 bases at V and 8 bases at J, with 18 bases between. CDR1 is SGHTA, CDR2 FQGNSA, per germline. For the CDR3, the DNA is TGTGCCAGCAGCTTACTAGCACGCTCGGAAGGGGGGGAGCTGTTTTTT. This codes for CASSLLARSEGGELFF. The full variable domain, in which reference TRBV7-2 and TRBJ2-2 provide the parts outside the CDR3, is GAGVSQSPSNKVTEKGKDVELRCDPISGHTALYWYRQSLGQGLEFLIYFQGNSAPDKSGLPSDRFSAERTGGSVSTLTIQRTQQEDSAVYLCASSLLARSEGGELFFGEGSRLTVL.

The rearrangement links TRBV3-1 (or the pseudogene TRBV3-2) to TRBJ2-1; D is perhaps TRBD2 (6 bases). Germline V gives CDR1 LGHDT, CDR2 YNNKEL (reference sequence). Trimming took off 4 bases at V and 5 bases at J, with 21 bases between the two ends. This CDR3 region has 17 residues. The chain's CDR3 is CASSPGVLGGVHNEQFF. In DNA form, the CDR3 reads TGTGCCAGCAGCCCTGGCGTATTGGGAGGTGTACACAATGAGCAGTTCTTC.

This clone showed up just a few times. The chain joins TRBV18 to TRBJ1-1; D remains unclear. The CDR3 is 14 residues long. Per germline, CDR1 KGHSH and CDR2 LQKENI. V gave up 3 bases and J gave up 1 base, with 9 bases separating them. This chain's CDR3 is CASSPAGKNTEAFF. Here the CDR3 DNA reads TGTGCCAGCTCACCGGCCGGGAAGAACACTGAAGCTTTCTTT.

The rearrangement joins TRBV4-1 to TRBJ2-5; 9 nucleotides align to TRBD2. The CDR3 has 15 residues. V was pared by 1 base and J by 9 bases, with 9 bases of the junction left unmatched. Germline-derived CDR1 and CDR2 are MGHRA and YSYEKL. The DNA for the CDR3 is TGCGCCAGCAGCCAAGGTGCGGGAGGGGGTGTATCCCAGTACTTC. This translates into CASSQGAGGGVSQYF.

V and J are TRBV3-1 (or the pseudogene TRBV3-2) and TRBJ1-4, with D tentatively TRBD1 (6 bases). Germline CDR1 is LGHDT and CDR2 is YNNKEL (reference sequence). Trimming pared 5 bases from V and 7 bases from J, leaving 17 bases between. This CDR3 is 15 amino acids long. In DNA, the CDR3 is TGTGCCAGCAGCTCGTATCTCGGGACACTTGAAAAACTGTTTTTT. Translation gives CASSSYLGTLEKLFF.

The genes are TRBV19 and TRBJ2-6; the D gene is possibly TRBD1 (5 bases). There are 15 residues in the CDR3. V dropped 6 bases and J dropped 2 bases, with 11 bases sitting between them. Germline V gives CDR1 LNHDA, CDR2 SQIVND (reference sequence). The CDR3 here is CASRTQEAGANVLTF. Written as DNA, the CDR3 is TGTGCCAGTAGAACACAGGAAGCTGGGGCCAACGTCCTGACTTTC.